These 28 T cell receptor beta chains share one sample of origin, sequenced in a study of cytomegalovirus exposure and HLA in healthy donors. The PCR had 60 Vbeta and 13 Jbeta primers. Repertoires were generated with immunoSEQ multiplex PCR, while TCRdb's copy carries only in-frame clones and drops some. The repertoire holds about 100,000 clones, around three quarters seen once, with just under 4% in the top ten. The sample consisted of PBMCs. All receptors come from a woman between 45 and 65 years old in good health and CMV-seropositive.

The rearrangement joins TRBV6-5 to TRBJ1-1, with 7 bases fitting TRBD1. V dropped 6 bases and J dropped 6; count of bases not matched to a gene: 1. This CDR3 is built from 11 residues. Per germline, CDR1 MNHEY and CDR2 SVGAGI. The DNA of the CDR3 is TGTGCCAGCAGGGGGACAGCTGAAGCTTTCTTT. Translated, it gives CASRGTAEAFF.

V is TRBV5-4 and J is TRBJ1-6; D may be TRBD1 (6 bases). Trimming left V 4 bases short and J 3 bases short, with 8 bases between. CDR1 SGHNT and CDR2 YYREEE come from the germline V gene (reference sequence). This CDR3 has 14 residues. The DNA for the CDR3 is TGTGCCAGCAGCCTAGGGGGCTATAATTCACCCCTCCACTTT. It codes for CASSLGGYNSPLHF.

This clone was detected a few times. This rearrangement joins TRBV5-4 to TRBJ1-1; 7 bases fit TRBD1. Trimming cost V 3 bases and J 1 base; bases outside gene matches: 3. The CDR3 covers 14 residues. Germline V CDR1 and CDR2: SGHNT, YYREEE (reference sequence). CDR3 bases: TGTGCCAGCAGCTCTACAGGGGAGAACACTGAAGCTTTCTTT. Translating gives CASSSTGENTEAFF.

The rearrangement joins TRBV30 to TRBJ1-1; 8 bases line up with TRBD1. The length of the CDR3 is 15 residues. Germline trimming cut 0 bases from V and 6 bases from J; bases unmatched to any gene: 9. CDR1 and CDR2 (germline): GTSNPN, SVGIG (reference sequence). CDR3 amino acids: CAWSVPGRGLAEAFF. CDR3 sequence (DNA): TGTGCCTGGAGTGTACCGGGCAGGGGGCTCGCTGAAGCTTTCTTT.

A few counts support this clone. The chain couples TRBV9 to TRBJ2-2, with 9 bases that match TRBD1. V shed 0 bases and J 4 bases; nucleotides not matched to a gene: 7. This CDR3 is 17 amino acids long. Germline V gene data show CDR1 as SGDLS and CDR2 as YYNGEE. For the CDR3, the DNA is TGTGCCAGCAGCGTAGGGAGAGGGACAGGGCCCACCGGGGAGCTGTTTTTT. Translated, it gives CASSVGRGTGPTGELFF.

The CDR3 coding sequence is TGTGCCAGCAGCTACGGGGGAGGCAACATTCAGTACTTC. Its protein is CASSYGGGNIQYF. V gene TRBV7-9 combines with J gene TRBJ2-4, with D perhaps TRBD2 (6 bases). V gave up 4 bases and J gave up 7 bases, with 11 bases separating them. The CDR3 covers 13 residues. Germline values: CDR1 SEHNR, CDR2 FQNEAQ (reference sequence).

CDR3 nucleotides: TGTGCCACCAGCAGCCCCGGGACTAGCGGATCCTACGAGCAGTACTTC. Translating gives CATSSPGTSGSYEQYF. The V and J genes are TRBV15 and TRBJ2-7; the match to TRBD2 covers 11 bases. Germline CDR1 LNHNV, CDR2 YYDKDF (reference sequence). V lost 3 bases and J lost 1; bases outside the gene matches: 5. The CDR3 spans 16 residues.

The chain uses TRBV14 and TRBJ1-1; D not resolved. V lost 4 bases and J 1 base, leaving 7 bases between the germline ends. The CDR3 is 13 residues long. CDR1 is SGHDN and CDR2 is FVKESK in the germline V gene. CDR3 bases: TGTGCCAGCAGCCCCAAGAGGAACACTGAAGCTTTCTTT. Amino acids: CASSPKRNTEAFF.

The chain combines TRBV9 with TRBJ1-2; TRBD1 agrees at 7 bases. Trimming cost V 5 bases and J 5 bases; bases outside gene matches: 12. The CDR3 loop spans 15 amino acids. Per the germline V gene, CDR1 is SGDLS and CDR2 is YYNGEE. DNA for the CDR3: TGTGCCAGCAGTGGTGTGGCAGGGGGGCGATATGGCTACACCTTC. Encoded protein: CASSGVAGGRYGYTF. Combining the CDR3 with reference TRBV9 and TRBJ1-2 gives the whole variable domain DSGVTQTPKHLITATGQRVTLRCSPRSGDLSVYWYQQSLDQGLQFLIQYYNGEERAKGNILERFSAQQFPDLHSELNLSSLELGDSALYFCASSGVAGGRYGYTFGSGTRLTVV.

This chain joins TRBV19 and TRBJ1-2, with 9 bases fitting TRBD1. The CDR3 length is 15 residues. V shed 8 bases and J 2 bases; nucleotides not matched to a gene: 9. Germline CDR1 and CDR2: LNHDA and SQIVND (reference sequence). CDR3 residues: CASGTSTGGNYGYTF. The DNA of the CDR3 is TGTGCCAGTGGTACAAGTACAGGGGGCAACTATGGCTACACCTTC.

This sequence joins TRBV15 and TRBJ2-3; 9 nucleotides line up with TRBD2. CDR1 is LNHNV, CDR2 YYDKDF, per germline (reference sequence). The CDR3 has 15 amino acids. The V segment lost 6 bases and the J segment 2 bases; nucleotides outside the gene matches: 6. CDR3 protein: CATRRASGNTDTQYF. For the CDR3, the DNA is TGTGCCACCAGGAGGGCTAGCGGGAACACAGATACGCAGTATTTT. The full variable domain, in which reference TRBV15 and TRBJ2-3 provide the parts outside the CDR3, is DAMVIQNPRYQVTQFGKPVTLSCSQTLNHNVMYWYQQKSSQAPKLLFHYYDKDFNNEADTPDNFQSRRPNTSFCFLDIRSPGLGDTAMYLCATRRASGNTDTQYFGPGTRLTVL.

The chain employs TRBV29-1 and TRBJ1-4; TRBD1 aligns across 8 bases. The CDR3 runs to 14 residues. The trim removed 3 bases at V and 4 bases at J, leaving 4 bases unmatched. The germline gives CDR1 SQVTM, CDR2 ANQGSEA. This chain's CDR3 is CSVEGTGVNEKLFF. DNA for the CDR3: TGCAGCGTTGAGGGGACAGGCGTTAATGAAAAACTGTTTTTT.

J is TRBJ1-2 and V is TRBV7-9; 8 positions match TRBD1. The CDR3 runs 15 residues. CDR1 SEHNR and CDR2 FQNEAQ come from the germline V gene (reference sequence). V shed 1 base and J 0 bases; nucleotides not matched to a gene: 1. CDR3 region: CASSLGRGPNYGYTF. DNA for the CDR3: TGTGCCAGCAGCTTAGGCAGGGGGCCTAACTATGGCTACACCTTC.

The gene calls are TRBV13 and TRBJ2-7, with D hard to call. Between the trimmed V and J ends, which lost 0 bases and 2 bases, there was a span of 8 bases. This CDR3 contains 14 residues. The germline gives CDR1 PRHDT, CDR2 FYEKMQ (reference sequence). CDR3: CASSLGAVTYEQYF. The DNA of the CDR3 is TGTGCCAGCAGCTTAGGGGCAGTTACCTACGAGCAGTACTTC. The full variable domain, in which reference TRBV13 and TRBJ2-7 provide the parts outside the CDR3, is AAGVIQSPRHLIKEKRETATLKCYPIPRHDTVYWYQQGPGQDPQFLISFYEKMQSDKGSIPDRFSAQQFSDYHSELNMSSLELGDSALYFCASSLGAVTYEQYFGPGTRLTVT.

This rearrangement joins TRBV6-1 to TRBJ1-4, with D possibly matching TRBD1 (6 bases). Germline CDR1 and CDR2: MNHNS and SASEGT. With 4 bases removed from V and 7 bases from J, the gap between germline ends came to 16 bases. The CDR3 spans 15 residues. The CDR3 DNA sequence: TGTGCCAGCAGTGTCTTAGCGGGACAAGTTGAAAAACTGTTTTTT. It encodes CASSVLAGQVEKLFF.

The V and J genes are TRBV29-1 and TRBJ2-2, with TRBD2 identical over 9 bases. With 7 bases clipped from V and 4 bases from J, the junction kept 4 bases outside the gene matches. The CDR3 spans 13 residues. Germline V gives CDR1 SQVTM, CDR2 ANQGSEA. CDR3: CSAGLAVTGELFF. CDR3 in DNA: TGCAGCGCGGGACTAGCAGTCACCGGGGAGCTGTTTTTT.

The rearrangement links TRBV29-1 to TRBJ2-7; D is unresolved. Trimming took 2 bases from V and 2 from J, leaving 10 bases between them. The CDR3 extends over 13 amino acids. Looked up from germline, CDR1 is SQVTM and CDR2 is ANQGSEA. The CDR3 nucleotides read TGCAGCGTTGAATCCGCAGGAACCTACGAGCAGTACTTC. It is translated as CSVESAGTYEQYF.

CDR3 sequence (DNA): TGTGCCAGCAGTGCAACAGGGAATAACTATGGCTACACCTTC. Its translation is CASSATGNNYGYTF. The V gene is TRBV25-1, the J gene TRBJ1-2; tentative D call: TRBD1 (6 bases). V lost 4 bases and J 1 base, leaving 10 bases between the germline ends. Germline-derived CDR1 and CDR2 are MGHDK and SYGVNS. The CDR3 sequence is 14 residues long.

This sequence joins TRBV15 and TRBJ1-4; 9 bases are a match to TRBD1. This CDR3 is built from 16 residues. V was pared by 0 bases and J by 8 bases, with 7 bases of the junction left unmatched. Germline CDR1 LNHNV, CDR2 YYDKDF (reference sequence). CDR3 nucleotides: TGTGCCACCAGCAGAGATTGGCCGGACAGGGGCGAAAAACTGTTTTTT. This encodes CATSRDWPDRGEKLFF.

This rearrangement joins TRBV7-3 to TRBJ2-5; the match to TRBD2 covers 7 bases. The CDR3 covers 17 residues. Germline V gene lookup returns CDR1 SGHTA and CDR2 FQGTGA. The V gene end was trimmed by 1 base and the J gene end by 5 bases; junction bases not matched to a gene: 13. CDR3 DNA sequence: TGTGCCAGCAGCTTAAGCGGAGGGAGGGGAGGTGGCGAGACCCAGTACTTC. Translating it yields CASSLSGGRGGGETQYF.

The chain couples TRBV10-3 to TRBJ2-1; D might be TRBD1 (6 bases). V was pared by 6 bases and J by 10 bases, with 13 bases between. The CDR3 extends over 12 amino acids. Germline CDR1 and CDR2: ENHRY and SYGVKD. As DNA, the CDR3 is TGTGCCATCAGAACGGACAGAGAAGAGCAGTTCTTC. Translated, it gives CAIRTDREEQFF.

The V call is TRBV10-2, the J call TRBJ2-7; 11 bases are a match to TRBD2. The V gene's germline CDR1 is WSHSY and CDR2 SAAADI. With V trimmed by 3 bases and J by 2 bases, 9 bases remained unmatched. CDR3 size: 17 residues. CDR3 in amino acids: CASSDFQGLAGAYEQYF. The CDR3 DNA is TGCGCCAGCAGTGACTTTCAAGGACTAGCGGGCGCCTACGAGCAGTACTTC.

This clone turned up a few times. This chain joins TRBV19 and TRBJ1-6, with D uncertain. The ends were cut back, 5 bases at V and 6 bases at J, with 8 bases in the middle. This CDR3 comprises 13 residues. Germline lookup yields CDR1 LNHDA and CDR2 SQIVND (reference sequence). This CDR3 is CASSEEVNSPLHF. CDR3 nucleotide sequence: TGTGCCAGTAGTGAGGAGGTTAATTCACCCCTCCACTTT.

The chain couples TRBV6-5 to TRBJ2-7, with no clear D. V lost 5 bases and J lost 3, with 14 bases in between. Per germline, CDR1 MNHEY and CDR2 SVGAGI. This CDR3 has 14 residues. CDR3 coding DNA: TGTGCCAGCAGTCTCCGAGGCCTAGGCTACGAGCAGTACTTC. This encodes CASSLRGLGYEQYF.

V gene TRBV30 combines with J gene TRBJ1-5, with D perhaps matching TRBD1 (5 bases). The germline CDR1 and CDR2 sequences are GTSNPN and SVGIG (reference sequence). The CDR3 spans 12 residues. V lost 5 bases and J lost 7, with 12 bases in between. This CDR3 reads CAWGAESQPQHF. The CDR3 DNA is TGTGCCTGGGGGGCAGAGAGCCAGCCCCAGCATTTT.

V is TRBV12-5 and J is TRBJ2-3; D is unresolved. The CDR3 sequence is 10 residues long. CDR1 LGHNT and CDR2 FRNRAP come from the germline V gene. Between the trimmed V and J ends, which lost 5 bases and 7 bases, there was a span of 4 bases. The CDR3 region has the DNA TGTGCTAGTGGTCTTAATACGCAGTATTTT. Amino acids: CASGLNTQYF.

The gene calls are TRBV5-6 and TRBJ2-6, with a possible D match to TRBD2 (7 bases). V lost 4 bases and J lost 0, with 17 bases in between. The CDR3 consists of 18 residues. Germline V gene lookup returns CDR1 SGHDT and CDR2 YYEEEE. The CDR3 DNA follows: TGTGCCAGCAGCCGGGGGGCCCTACAGGTCTCTGGGGCCAACGTCCTGACTTTC. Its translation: CASSRGALQVSGANVLTF.

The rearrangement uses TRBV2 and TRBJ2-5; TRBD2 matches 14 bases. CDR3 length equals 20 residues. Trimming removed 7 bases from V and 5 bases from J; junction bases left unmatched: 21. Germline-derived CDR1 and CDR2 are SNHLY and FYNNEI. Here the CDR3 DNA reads TGTGCCAGCACTCAGACAGGACTAGCGGGAGGTGTGAGTTTTGTGGAGACCCAGTACTTC. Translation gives CASTQTGLAGGVSFVETQYF.